One sample yielded the 9 T cell receptor beta chains listed below, sequenced in a study of neurological immune-mediated disorders. MiXCR, applied by TCRdb to the 5' RACE reads, yields one record per CDR3 protein. The sample has roughly 65,000 distinct CDR3 sequences, roughly 4.9% seen once. Sequences were obtained from PBMCs. These receptors all come from a human donor with multiple sclerosis. The donor label of this sample is uncertain.

This clonotype was seen at least ten times. The V and J genes are TRBV5-6 and TRBJ2-3; 8 bases fit TRBD2. This CDR3 comprises 15 residues. Germline values: CDR1 SGHDT, CDR2 YYEEEE. After removal of 2 bases from V and 2 bases from J, the junction contained 4 bases not matched to a gene. The CDR3 here is CASSFSGVVTDTQYF. The CDR3 nucleotides are TGTGCCAGCAGCTTTAGCGGGGTAGTCACAGATACGCAGTATTTT.

This clonotype has at least ten counts. The chain links TRBV7-9 to TRBJ1-1; D is possibly TRBD1 (5 bases). Trimming pared 6 bases from V and 3 bases from J, leaving 14 bases between. This CDR3 has 14 amino acids. The germline V gene has CDR1 SEHNR and CDR2 FQNEAQ (reference sequence). The CDR3 loop reads CASSRRDAHTEAFF. The CDR3 DNA reads TGTGCCAGCAGTCGGAGGGACGCCCACACTGAAGCTTTCTTT.

This clonotype was counted ten times or more. This chain uses TRBV20-1 with TRBJ2-7, with TRBD2 identical over 7 bases. Trimming at V came to 0 bases and at J to 5 bases, leaving 4 bases not matched to a gene. The germline CDR1 and CDR2 sequences are DFQATT and SNEGSKA (reference sequence). This CDR3 has 13 amino acids. CDR3 bases: TGCAGTGCTAGAGAGGGAGGGAACCACGAGCAGTACTTC. Translated: CSAREGGNHEQYF.

This clonotype occurred many times. CDR3 sequence (DNA): TGTGCCAGCAGCTTGTCCGGGACAGTACTCAGAGCTTTCTTT. The encoded protein is CASSLSGTVLRAFF. This sequence joins TRBV7-9 and TRBJ1-1; 7 nucleotides align to TRBD1. The germline V gene encodes CDR1 SEHNR and CDR2 FQNEAQ (reference sequence). V was pared by 3 bases and J by 10 bases, with 11 bases of the junction left unmatched. The CDR3 is made up of 14 amino acids.

This clonotype showed up many times. The chain recombines TRBV7-9 with TRBJ2-3, with D tentatively TRBD1 or TRBD2 (5 bases each). The CDR3 is 15 residues long. V was cut by 4 bases and J by 0 bases, with 11 bases left in between. The germline V gene has CDR1 SEHNR and CDR2 FQNEAQ (reference sequence). Here the CDR3 DNA reads TGTGCCAGCAGCTCCGAGGGACGGAGCACAGATACGCAGTATTTT. Translation: CASSSEGRSTDTQYF.

Ten or more counts support this clonotype. The CDR3 DNA sequence: TGCAGTGCTAGCTGGGGGGCCTACAATGAGCAGTTCTTC. Translated, it gives CSASWGAYNEQFF. V gene TRBV20-1 combines with J gene TRBJ2-1, with D possibly matching TRBD2 (6 bases). Looked up from germline, CDR1 is DFQATT and CDR2 is SNEGSKA (reference sequence). V lost 3 bases and J lost 2, with 8 bases in between. This CDR3 region has 13 residues.

This clonotype was picked up a small number of times. V gene TRBV10-3 combines with J gene TRBJ2-2; 10 bases are a match to TRBD1. Germline V gives CDR1 ENHRY, CDR2 SYGVKD. Germline trimming cut 11 bases from V and 5 bases from J; bases unmatched to any gene: 8. CDR3 length: 14 residues. The chain's CDR3 is CAVRQGAETGELFF. DNA for the CDR3: TGTGCCGTACGACAGGGGGCTGAAACCGGGGAGCTGTTTTTT.

This clonotype was detected ten times or more. CDR3 amino acids: CASSLDRTENNSPLHF. CDR3 DNA: TGCGCCAGCAGCTTGGACCGGACAGAGAATAATTCACCCCTCCACTTT. This rearrangement joins TRBV5-1 to TRBJ1-6; TRBD1 might be the D (6 bases). CDR3 length: 16 residues. Trimming removed 0 bases from V and 5 bases from J, with 12 bases in between. Germline CDR1 and CDR2: SGHRS and YFSETQ.

This clonotype was counted ten times or more. This chain connects TRBV27 to TRBJ2-5; 9 positions agree with TRBD1. V shed 5 bases and J 4 bases; nucleotides not matched to a gene: 8. Germline V gives CDR1 MNHEY, CDR2 SMNVEV (reference sequence). This CDR3 has 15 amino acids. CDR3 sequence (DNA): TGTGCCAGCAGTCCCCTTCCGACAGGGGGAGAGACCCAGTACTTC. Translated: CASSPLPTGGETQYF.